This T cell receptor (beta chain) was captured by sequencing in a study of blood T cell repertoires in COVID-19. Study background: In each case, the material was cDNA or gDNA derived from T cells, B-cell-depleted T cells, or PBMCs.

Enrolment of Seattle patients took place during active infection, and they were followed longitudinally. The ends lost 3 bases at V and 1 base at J; junction bases unmatched: 2. Germline V gene lookup returns CDR1 SGHNT and CDR2 YENEEA. The CDR3 is 14 residues long. Original handling: Reference gene primer amplification gave nucleated cell count estimates. TCRdb's copy holds only in-frame clones and misses some; the assay was immunoSEQ multiplex PCR. V, J and clone size were drawn from that table, and D and trimming were deduced from the DNA. The sample contains more than 250,000 clones, approximately 88% of which appear only once.

The sequenced material came from peripheral blood. The V gene is TRBV11-3, the J gene TRBJ2-5; TRBD1 matches 7 bases. The TCR sequence derives from a woman in her 30s with COVID-19, enrolled during active disease. CDR3 sequence (DNA): TGTGCCAGCAGCTTCCGGGACAGCCAAGAGACCCAGTACTTC. It encodes CASSFRDSQETQYF.